The rows below give T cell receptor beta chains drawn from one sample of a study of blood T cell repertoires in COVID-19. Profiling relied on immunoSEQ multiplex PCR, and the TCRdb table lists in-frame clones only, not all of them. The table includes roughly 97,000 clones, around nine tenths detected once. Specimen: peripheral blood. The receptors shown here come from a human donor in a cohort sampled during active COVID-19. The CDR3 runs from the conserved cysteine through the conserved F or W. Fields, in order: V gene, clone size, D gene, J gene, CDR3 DNA, CDR3 protein. D genes are given only for firm matches. For some rows the clone size is stated as once, few or many, or as a class when expanded; others skip it.

TRBV30	NA	NA	TRBJ1-1	TGTGCCTGGAGTGTACGTCCCGCGAAGTTCATGAACACTGAAGCTTTCTTT	CAWSVRPAKFMNTEAFF
TRBV19	NA	TRBD1	TRBJ1-2	TGTGCCAGTAGAGAAACAGGGGTCTATGGCTACACCTTC	CASRETGVYGYTF
TRBV29-1	NA	TRBD1	TRBJ2-7	TGCAGCGTTCGAGGACAGGGGGACTCCTACGAGCAGTACTTC	CSVRGQGDSYEQYF
TRBV30	NA	NA	TRBJ1-6	TGTGCCTGGAGAGGTAAAGGGGTTCGGTATAATTCACCCCTCCACTTT	CAWRGKGVRYNSPLHF
TRBV2	NA	TRBD2	TRBJ2-1	TGTGCCATCCGGACTAGCGGGCGGCCCAGCTCCTACAATGAGCAGTTCTTC	CAIRTSGRPSSYNEQFF
TRBV9	NA	NA	TRBJ2-1	TGTGCCAGCAGCGTAGGGGCAGGGCCCGATCAGGGGTTCTTC	CASSVGAGPDQGFF
TRBV30	NA	TRBD2	TRBJ2-5	TGTGCCTGGAGTAGCGGGAGAGGAAAGACCCAGTACTTC	CAWSSGRGKTQYF
TRBV7-3	NA	TRBD2	TRBJ2-3	TGTGCCAGCAGCTATCAAGCGGGGGGGCCCAGGGATACGCAGTATTTT	CASSYQAGGPRDTQYF
TRBV7-2	NA	TRBD1	TRBJ1-1	TGTGCCAGCAGCTTAGGGACAGGGGGGGTCAAGGCTTTCTTT	CASSLGTGGVKAFF
TRBV13	once	TRBD1	TRBJ2-7	TGTGCCAGCAGCTTGGGAACCTCGGGACAGTTCTACGAGCAGTACTTC	CASSLGTSGQFYEQYF
TRBV6-1	many	TRBD2	TRBJ2-3	TGTGCCAGCAGTGAAGAGCGGGGGGGCACAGATACGCAGTATTTT	CASSEERGGTDTQYF
TRBV5-1	once	TRBD1	TRBJ1-2	TGCGCCAGCAGCCCTGACAGGGTCAGTGTTGGCTACACCTTC	CASSPDRVSVGYTF
TRBV28	NA	TRBD1	TRBJ1-5	TGTGCCAGCAGATCCCCCGGGACAGGGGGCCCGGATCAGCCCCAGCATTTT	CASRSPGTGGPDQPQHF
TRBV25-1	NA	TRBD2	TRBJ2-3	TGTGCCAGCAGTGGTAGCGGGGTAAGCACAGATACGCAGTATTTT	CASSGSGVSTDTQYF
TRBV6-2/TRBV6-3	NA	NA	TRBJ2-7	TGTGCCAGCAGTTACTCCTATAAGCAGTACTTC	CASSYSYKQYF
TRBV19	NA	TRBD2	TRBJ2-6	TGTGCCAGTAGTATAGATTTAGCGGGGGCGATCCTCTCTGGGGCCAACGTCCTGACTTTC	CASSIDLAGAILSGANVLTF
TRBV6-2/TRBV6-3	NA	TRBD1	TRBJ1-6	TGTGCCAGCAGCCGGGACAGGCAGGATTCACCCCTCCACTTT	CASSRDRQDSPLHF
TRBV6-5	NA	TRBD1	TRBJ1-4	TGTGCCAGCACATTTTCAGGGGGAAGGGAAAAACTGTTTTTT	CASTFSGGREKLFF
TRBV7-9	NA	TRBD1	TRBJ1-2	TGTGCCAGCAGCTCACATCAGGACAGGGTAACATATGGCTACACCTTC	CASSSHQDRVTYGYTF
TRBV7-6	NA	TRBD1	TRBJ2-1	TGTGCCAGCAGCCCGTCCGGGACAGACTACAATGAGCAGTTCTTC	CASSPSGTDYNEQFF
TRBV4-3	NA	NA	TRBJ1-6	TGCGCCAGCAGCCGCGAGGGATTTTCACCCCTCCACTTT	CASSREGFSPLHF
TRBV19	NA	TRBD1	TRBJ2-1	TGTGCCAGTAGTATAGGAGGGACAGGTTACAATGAGCAGTTCTTC	CASSIGGTGYNEQFF
TRBV6-2/TRBV6-3	NA	TRBD2	TRBJ2-2	TGTGCCAGCAGTCTCGGACTAGGTCTCGCCGGGGAGCTGTTTTTT	CASSLGLGLAGELFF
TRBV5-6	NA	TRBD1	TRBJ1-4	TGTGCCAGCAGCTTAGTCGGACAGGGCGGAAAACTGTTTTTT	CASSLVGQGGKLFF
TRBV4-3	few	TRBD2	TRBJ2-3	TGCGCCAGCAGCCAACTACTAGCGGGAGCCCTCACAGATACGCAGTATTTT	CASSQLLAGALTDTQYF
TRBV7-2	NA	NA	TRBJ2-5	TGTGCCAGCAGCTTAGGCCAGGGCGAGACCCAGTACTTC	CASSLGQGETQYF
TRBV11-2	NA	NA	TRBJ2-5	TGTGCCAGCAGCCTGCAAGAGACCCAGTACTTC	CASSLQETQYF
TRBV7-6	NA	NA	TRBJ1-1	TGTGCCAGCAGCTTGGGACCAGGGGTGATGAACACTGAAGCTTTCTTT	CASSLGPGVMNTEAFF
TRBV5-1	NA	TRBD2	TRBJ2-1	TGCGCCAGCAGCCTTCGCTCAATGGTAGCGGGGAACCTCAATGAGCAGTTCTTC	CASSLRSMVAGNLNEQFF
TRBV19	NA	NA	TRBJ2-1	TGTGCCAGTAGCTACCCAAACAATGAGCAGTTCTTC	CASSYPNNEQFF
TRBV6-2/TRBV6-3	few	NA	TRBJ2-7	TGTGCCAGCAGTTTACCCGCGGGGACCTACGAGCAGTACTTC	CASSLPAGTYEQYF
TRBV18	once	NA	TRBJ2-2	TGTGCCAGCTCACCGGGCAGCATGAACACCGGGGAGCTGTTTTTT	CASSPGSMNTGELFF
TRBV10-3	NA	NA	TRBJ1-1	TGTGCCATCAGTAAGACTGGTATTGAAGCTTTCTTT	CAISKTGIEAFF
TRBV28	NA	NA	TRBJ2-5	TGTGCCAGCACTGGGGCAGAGACCCAGTACTTC	CASTGAETQYF
TRBV4-3	NA	TRBD1	TRBJ1-1	TGCGCCAGCAGCCAATACCGGGACAGGGGGTTCTTAGTCGAAGCTTTCTTT	CASSQYRDRGFLVEAFF
TRBV19	NA	NA	TRBJ2-7	TGTGCCAGTAGTATACTCCCGGGTCAGGGCTACGAGCAGTACTTC	CASSILPGQGYEQYF
TRBV20-1	NA	TRBD2	TRBJ2-3	TGCAGTGCTAGTCTTCGACTAGCGGGAGGCACCCCTAATGAAGATACGCAGTATTTT	CSASLRLAGGTPNEDTQYF
TRBV5-1	NA	NA	TRBJ2-1	TGCGCGAGTAAATCGGGTAGCACGGACAATGAGCAGTTCTTC	CASKSGSTDNEQFF
TRBV13	NA	NA	TRBJ2-1	TGTGCCAGCAGCCCTATAGCGGAAAGCTCCTACAATGAGCAGTTCTTC	CASSPIAESSYNEQFF
TRBV5-1	once	NA	TRBJ2-3	TGCGCCAGCAGCTTGGCCGGCGGGGCGAGCGATACGCAGTATTTT	CASSLAGGASDTQYF
TRBV4-2	once	TRBD1	TRBJ1-1	TGTGCCAGCAGCCAGCGCGGTACCGGGGACAGGGATAGATCGACTGAAGCTTTCTTT	CASSQRGTGDRDRSTEAFF
TRBV30	NA	TRBD2	TRBJ2-2	TGTGCCTGGACCCATAGCGGGAGGGGGAACACCGGGGAGCTGTTTTTT	CAWTHSGRGNTGELFF
TRBV27	NA	TRBD2	TRBJ2-3	TGTGCCAGCAGTCCAAGGACTAGACCAGATACGCAGTATTTT	CASSPRTRPDTQYF
TRBV11-3	NA	TRBD1	TRBJ1-3	TGTGCCAGCAGCTTTGGACAGGACGGAAACACCATATATTTT	CASSFGQDGNTIYF
TRBV19	NA	NA	TRBJ1-1	TGTGCCAGTACAGAGGAGGCCCGGGTCGCTGAAGCTTTCTTT	CASTEEARVAEAFF
TRBV7-9	NA	NA	TRBJ1-2	TGTGCCAGCAGCTTAATCGGCGCGACAGTTGCCTATGGCTACACCTTC	CASSLIGATVAYGYTF
TRBV10-2	NA	TRBD2	TRBJ2-1	TGCGCCAGCAGATTCAGCGTAGAGGGGACTAGCGGATACAATGAGCAGTTCTTC	CASRFSVEGTSGYNEQFF